The 5 T cell receptor beta chains in this list originate from one sample, sequenced in a study of PD-1 blockade in classical Hodgkin lymphoma. Each and every patient relapsed after autologous stem cell transplantation, and patients got differing brentuximab vedotin exposure. Here immunoSEQ multiplex PCR was the method, and the copy in TCRdb shows in-frame clones only, minus some. Of about 86,000 clones in the sample, 80% to 90% were seen once. Sequenced material: peripheral blood mononuclear cells (PBMCs), taken before the second cycle of nivolumab. The receptor set was obtained from a human donor with classical Hodgkin lymphoma.

The gene calls are TRBV4-1 and TRBJ2-6, with D perhaps matching TRBD2 (7 bases). Trimming shortened V by 4 bases and J by 2 bases, and 15 bases separated the two germline ends. CDR1 MGHRA and CDR2 YSYEKL come from the germline V gene. This CDR3 comprises 17 residues. CDR3: CASSPEGGVTGANVLTF. The DNA of the CDR3 is TGCGCCAGCAGCCCCGAAGGGGGGGTGACTGGGGCCAACGTCCTGACTTTC.

CDR3 in amino acids: CASSPLSGYSGANVLTF. The CDR3, as DNA: TGTGCCAGCAGCCCTCTATCAGGGTACTCTGGGGCCAACGTCCTGACTTTC. The chain is built from TRBV11-2 and TRBJ2-6, with a possible D match to TRBD1 (5 bases). The ends were cut back, 5 bases at V and 0 bases at J, with 14 bases in the middle. The CDR3 spans 17 residues. Germline V lookup: CDR1 SGHAT, CDR2 FQNNGV.

This chain connects TRBV11-2 to TRBJ2-2; TRBD1 aligns across 7 bases. Germline V gene data show CDR1 as SGHAT and CDR2 as FQNNGV. V gave up 4 bases and J gave up 5 bases; unmatched junction bases: 7. The CDR3 runs 15 residues. CDR3 nucleotides: TGTGCCAGCAGCTCCGGGACAGTCAGGACCGGGGAGCTGTTTTTT. It is translated as CASSSGTVRTGELFF.

In DNA form, the CDR3 reads TGTGCCAGCAATCCGGGACAGGGAATTGAGCAGTTCTTC. Translated, it gives CASNPGQGIEQFF. V and J are TRBV27 and TRBJ2-1, with 9 bases that match TRBD1. The CDR3 has 13 amino acids. With V trimmed by 7 bases and J by 9 bases, 7 bases remained unmatched. Germline V gene data show CDR1 as MNHEY and CDR2 as SMNVEV (reference sequence).

The chain uses TRBV19 and TRBJ2-3, with D tentatively TRBD2 (5 bases). Trimming stripped 7 bases from V and 1 base from J, with 12 bases between. This CDR3 region has 14 residues. Germline CDR1 reads LNHDA; CDR2 reads SQIVND (reference sequence). The CDR3 sequence: CASMEDLRTDTQYF. The DNA of the CDR3 is TGTGCCAGTATGGAGGATTTACGCACAGATACGCAGTATTTT.